The sequence of this TCR beta chain was determined in a study of blood T cell repertoires in COVID-19. Study details: Sites in the United States, Italy and Spain provided acute and convalescent COVID-19 samples. Sources were T cells, B-cell-depleted T cells, or PBMCs; the material itself was cDNA or gDNA.

In germline, CDR1 is MNHNS, CDR2 SASEGT. V lost 0 bases and J 8 bases, leaving 19 bases between the germline ends. There are 16 residues in the CDR3. In the study's own analysis: Quantification of nucleated cells was approximated via reference gene primer amplification. TCRdb's table, derived via immunoSEQ multiplex PCR, lists solely in-frame clones and lacks some. V and J calls and clone size are given by that table; D and trimming were obtained from the DNA. This table has roughly 360,000 clones, around 89% appearing once. Enrollees, about 18 to 95 years old, lived in approximately 24 US areas. The sequencing input was PBMCs or T cells enriched from blood (not recorded which). This sequence joins TRBV6-1 and TRBJ1-2, with a possible D match to TRBD1 (5 bases). This TCR derives from a woman in her thirties with acute COVID-19. The CDR3 region has the DNA TGTGCCAGCAGTGAAGCGTTTCGGGCAGGGCTGCGAGGCTACACCTTC. It encodes CASSEAFRAGLRGYTF.